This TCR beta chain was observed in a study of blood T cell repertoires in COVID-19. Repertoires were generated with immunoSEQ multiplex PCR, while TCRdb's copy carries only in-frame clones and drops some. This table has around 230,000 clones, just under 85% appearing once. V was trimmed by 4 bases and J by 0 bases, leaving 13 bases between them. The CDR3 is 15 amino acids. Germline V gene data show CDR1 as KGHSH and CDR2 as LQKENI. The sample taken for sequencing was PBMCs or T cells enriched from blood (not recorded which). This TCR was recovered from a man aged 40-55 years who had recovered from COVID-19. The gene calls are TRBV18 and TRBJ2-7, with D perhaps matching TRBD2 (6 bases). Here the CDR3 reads CASSRGTDSSYEQYF. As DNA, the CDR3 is TGTGCCAGCTCACGCGGGACGGACTCCTCCTACGAGCAGTACTTC.